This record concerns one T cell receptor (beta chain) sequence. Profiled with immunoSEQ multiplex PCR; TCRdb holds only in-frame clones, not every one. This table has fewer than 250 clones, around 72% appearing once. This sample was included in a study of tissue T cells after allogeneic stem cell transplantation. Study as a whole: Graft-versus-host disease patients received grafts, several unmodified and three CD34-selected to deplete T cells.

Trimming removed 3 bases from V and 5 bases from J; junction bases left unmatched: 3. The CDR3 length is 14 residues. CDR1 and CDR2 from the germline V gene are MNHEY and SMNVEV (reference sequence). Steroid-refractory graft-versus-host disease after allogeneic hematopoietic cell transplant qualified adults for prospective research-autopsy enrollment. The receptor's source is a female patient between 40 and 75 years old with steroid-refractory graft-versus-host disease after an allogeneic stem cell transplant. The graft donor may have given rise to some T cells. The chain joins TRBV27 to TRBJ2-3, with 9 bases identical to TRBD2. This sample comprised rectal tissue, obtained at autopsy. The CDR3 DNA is TGTGCCAGCAGTTTCAGGCGGGGGGGAGATACGCAGTATTTT. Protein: CASSFRRGGDTQYF.